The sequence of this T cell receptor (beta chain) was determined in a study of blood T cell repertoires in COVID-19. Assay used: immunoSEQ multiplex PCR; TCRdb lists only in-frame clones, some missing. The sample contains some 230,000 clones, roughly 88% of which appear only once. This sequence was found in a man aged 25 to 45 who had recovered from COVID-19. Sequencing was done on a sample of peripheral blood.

Here the CDR3 reads CASSPSGQYSNQPQHF. The CDR3, as DNA: TGTGCCAGCTCACCGAGTGGACAGTATAGCAATCAGCCCCAGCATTTT. The chain recombines TRBV18 with TRBJ1-5; TRBD1 is a possible D gene (6 bases). CDR1 and CDR2 (germline): KGHSH, LQKENI. The V and J ends lost 3 bases and 0 bases respectively, with 12 bases between them. The CDR3 spans 16 residues.